This T cell receptor (beta chain) is from a study of blood T cell repertoires in COVID-19 (dated by TCRdb to 2020 to 2021). Turning to the overall study: Samples from collaborators originated in the United States, Italy and Spain and spanned both the acute and convalescent phases of COVID-19. The prospective study material was composed of cDNA or gDNA derived from T cells, B-cell-depleted T cells, or PBMCs. Nearly every sample came with metadata listing a de-identified subject ID, COVID-19 status, age in years and sex. The dataset comprised deeply sampled blood TCRbeta repertoires from subjects exposed to, actively infected with, or recovered from COVID-19. The samples were drawn from the first 160 participants of the ongoing ImmuneRACE study and from over a thousand subjects provided by 6 global collaborators. Where HLA class I and class II types were available, the types were taken from metadata supplied by the sample provider, not from assay-based typing. The repertoires were released in a freely available public database meant as a resource for research on the immune response to SARS-CoV-2. Paper-wide results and their limitations: The amount of clinical and demographic metadata varied by source and participant and was provided uncurated.

CDR1 and CDR2, per the germline V gene, are SGHDT and YYEEEE. The CDR3, from cysteine to phenylalanine, totals 13 residues. Only CDR3 DNA is held: 39 bases, read in frame from base 1. A distance of 7 bases separates the germline ends of V and J, which lose 0 bases and 4 bases respectively. TCRbeta CDR3 regions were amplified from genomic DNA using the immunoSEQ Assay, a bias-controlled multiplex PCR. The published analysis was carried out like this. The number of nucleated cells in each sample was estimated from the amplification of reference gene primers within the assay. To quantify the absolute abundance of each unique TCRbeta CDR3 rearrangement, sequence reads were collapsed and filtered. For each sample, productive Simpson clonality was calculated as the square root of Simpson's diversity index over productive rearrangements. TCRdb holds this immuneACCESS table with in-frame rearrangements only. Some clones are missing; in checked studies, unresolved V genes explain under half, and the rest has no known cause. The DNA gave D and trimming, while V, J and clone size come from that table. The sample table shows under 300,000 clones, and roughly 90% are seen once. The ten largest clones represent approximately 1% of the sample.

In the case of this clone: The antigen it recognizes is unknown. It has no much larger one-base neighbor in the sample; base qualities were not kept.

Participants in the prospective study were aged roughly 18 to 89 years, lived in 24 United States geographic areas, and enrolled through a virtual design. Cohort assignment in the prospective study relied on participant-reported clinical history from a screening survey and a study questionnaire. For ImmuneRACE Cohort 3, a participant was defined as recovered based on two consecutive negative NP/OP PCR tests, clearance by a healthcare professional, or resolution of symptoms. In the prospective study, whole blood, serum and a nasopharyngeal or oropharyngeal swab were collected from each participant by mobile phlebotomists. Participants in the prospective study had the option to provide additional blood draws and questionnaires over an approximately 2-month period. Prospective study blood samples were shipped either frozen or at room temperature before DNA extraction.

The source of this sequence is a woman under 40 who had recovered from COVID-19. This chain joins TRBV5-6 to TRBJ1-1; the D gene is possibly TRBD1, with 6 bases matching. The sequencing sample was made of PBMCs or T cells enriched from blood (not recorded which). The CDR3 has the sequence CASSLEGGTEAFF. Here is the DNA: TGTGCCAGCAGCTTGGAAGGGGGCACTGAAGCTTTCTTT.